Following are 8 T cell receptor beta chains from one sample sequenced in a study of CD8 T cells in Susac syndrome. Random hexamers served to reverse transcribe about 0.5 to 1 ug RNA. Via MiXCR, TCRdb re-called the immunoSEQ multiplex PCR reads, giving one row per CDR3 protein. The table lists almost 450,000 distinct CDR3 sequences, approximately 89% of them singletons. Input material: CD8+ T cells from PBMCs. These receptors all come from a human donor with multiple sclerosis.

The V gene is TRBV19, the J gene TRBJ1-5, with D maybe TRBD1 (6 bases). Germline V gives CDR1 LNHDA, CDR2 SQIVND (reference sequence). V was pared by 6 bases and J by 9 bases, with 15 bases between. This CDR3 comprises 13 residues. CDR3 in amino acids: CASRVTGASPQHF. The DNA for the CDR3 is TGTGCCAGTAGGGTGACGGGGGCCTCGCCCCAGCATTTT.

This chain joins TRBV19 and TRBJ1-2, with D maybe TRBD1 (6 bases). The V end lost 4 bases, the J end lost 3 bases, and 12 bases lay between the germline ends. Germline CDR1 LNHDA, CDR2 SQIVND (reference sequence). The CDR3 runs 14 residues. The CDR3, as DNA: TGTGCCAGTAGTACCTACAGGGATTACTATGGCTACACCTTC. It encodes CASSTYRDYYGYTF.

This chain connects TRBV27 to TRBJ1-1; tentative D call: TRBD1 (5 bases). Germline loops: CDR1 MNHEY, CDR2 SMNVEV (reference sequence). The CDR3 length is 11 residues. The germline V and J ends were trimmed by 6 bases and 8 bases, with 10 bases remaining between them. The CDR3 DNA follows: TGTGCCAGCAGGGGGACGTGGGAAGCTTTCTTT. It is translated as CASRGTWEAFF.

This chain uses TRBV11-3 with TRBJ2-2; unclear D gene. The CDR3 is 13 residues long. V was clipped by 3 bases and J by 3 bases, with 5 bases between them. Germline V lookup: CDR1 SGHNT, CDR2 YENEEA. DNA for the CDR3: TGTGCCAGCAGCTTTAGTTACACCGGGGAGCTGTTTTTT. Amino acids: CASSFSYTGELFF.

This clonotype was counted a few times. J is TRBJ2-7 and V is TRBV6-1; D gene uncertain. Trimming took off 1 base at V and 5 bases at J, with 6 bases between the two ends. The V gene's germline CDR1 is MNHNS and CDR2 SASEGT. The length of the CDR3 is 12 residues. The chain's CDR3 is CASSEGSHEQYF. In nucleotides, the CDR3 is TGTGCCAGCAGTGAAGGGTCGCACGAGCAGTACTTC.

This clonotype has just a few counts. V usage is TRBV20-1 and J usage is TRBJ2-7, with D perhaps TRBD2 (5 bases). Germline V gives CDR1 DFQATT, CDR2 SNEGSKA (reference sequence). With 0 bases removed from V and 4 bases from J, the gap between germline ends came to 13 bases. The CDR3 is 14 residues long. The CDR3 bases are TGCAGTGCTAGAGATCGAGAGGGTTTGTACGAGCAGTACTTC. It translates to CSARDREGLYEQYF.

With regard to this clonotype: One junction end does not reproduce the germline sequence, and a read error may be involved. This chain connects TRBV6-6 to TRBJ2-3; D ambiguous. The CDR3 runs to 15 residues. Germline values: CDR1 MNHNY, CDR2 SVGAGI (reference sequence). The CDR3: CASIYGRHGTDTQYF. In DNA, the CDR3 is TGTGCCAGCATTTACGGTAGACATGGGACAGATACGCAGTATTTT.

V usage is TRBV27 and J usage is TRBJ1-1, with D uncertain. Trimming shortened V by 5 bases and J by 0 bases, and 4 bases separated the two germline ends. The germline gives CDR1 MNHEY, CDR2 SMNVEV (reference sequence). This CDR3 has 12 amino acids. CDR3 in amino acids: CASSRMNTEAFF. DNA of the CDR3: TGTGCCAGCAGTAGGATGAACACTGAAGCTTTCTTT.